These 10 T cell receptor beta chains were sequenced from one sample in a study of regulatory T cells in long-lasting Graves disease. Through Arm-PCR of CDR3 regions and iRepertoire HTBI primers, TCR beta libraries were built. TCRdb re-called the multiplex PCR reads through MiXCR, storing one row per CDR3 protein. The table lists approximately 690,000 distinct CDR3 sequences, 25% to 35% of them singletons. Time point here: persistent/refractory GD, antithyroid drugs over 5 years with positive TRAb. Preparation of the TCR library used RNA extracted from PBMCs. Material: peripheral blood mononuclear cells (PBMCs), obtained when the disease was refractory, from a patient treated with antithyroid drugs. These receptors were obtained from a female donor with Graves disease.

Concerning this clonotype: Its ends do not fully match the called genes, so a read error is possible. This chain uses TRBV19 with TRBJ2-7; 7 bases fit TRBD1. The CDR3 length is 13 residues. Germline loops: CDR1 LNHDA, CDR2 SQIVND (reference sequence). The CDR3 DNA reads TGTGCCGGTAGCTACTACAGGGGCTCCGAGCAGTACTTC. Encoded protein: CAGSYYRGSEQYF. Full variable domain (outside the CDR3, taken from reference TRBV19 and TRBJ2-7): DGGITQSPKYLFRKEGQNVTLSCEQNLNHDAMYWYRQDPGQGLRLIYYSQIVNDFQKGDIAEGYSVSREKKESFPLTVTSAQKNPTAFYLCAGSYYRGSEQYFGPGTRLTVT.

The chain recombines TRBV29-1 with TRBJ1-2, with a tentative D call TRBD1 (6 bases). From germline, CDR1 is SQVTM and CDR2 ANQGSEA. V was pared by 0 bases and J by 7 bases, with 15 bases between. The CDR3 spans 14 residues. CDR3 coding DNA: TGCAGCGTTGAAGATCCCCGGGGCAGGGGTGGCTACACCTTC. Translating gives CSVEDPRGRGGYTF.

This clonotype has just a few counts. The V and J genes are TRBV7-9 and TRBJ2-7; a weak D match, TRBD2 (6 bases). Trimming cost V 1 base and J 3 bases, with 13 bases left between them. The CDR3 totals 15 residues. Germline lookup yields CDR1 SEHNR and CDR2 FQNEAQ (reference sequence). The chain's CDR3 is CASSLEAGWGYEQYF. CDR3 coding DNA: TGTGCCAGCAGCTTAGAGGCGGGGTGGGGCTACGAGCAGTACTTC.

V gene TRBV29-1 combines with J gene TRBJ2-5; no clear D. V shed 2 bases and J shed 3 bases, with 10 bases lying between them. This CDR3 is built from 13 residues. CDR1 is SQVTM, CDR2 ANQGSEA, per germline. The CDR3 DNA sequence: TGCAGCGTTGAATACGCAAGAAAAGAGACCCAGTACTTC. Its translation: CSVEYARKETQYF.

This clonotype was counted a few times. The CDR3 bases are TGTGCCAGCAGTGTAGGGGTGTACTACGAGCAGTACTTC. This codes for CASSVGVYYEQYF. V is TRBV6-1 and J is TRBJ2-7; perhaps TRBD1 as D (5 bases). Trimming removed 4 bases from V and 3 bases from J, with 10 bases in between. CDR1 MNHNS and CDR2 SASEGT come from the germline V gene. The CDR3 consists of 13 residues.

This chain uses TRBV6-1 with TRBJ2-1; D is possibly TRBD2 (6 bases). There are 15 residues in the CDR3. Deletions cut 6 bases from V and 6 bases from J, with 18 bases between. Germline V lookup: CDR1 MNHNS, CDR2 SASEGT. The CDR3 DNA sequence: TGTGCCAGCAGGGAGGCCCTAGCGTACGGCAATGAGCAGTTCTTC. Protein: CASREALAYGNEQFF.

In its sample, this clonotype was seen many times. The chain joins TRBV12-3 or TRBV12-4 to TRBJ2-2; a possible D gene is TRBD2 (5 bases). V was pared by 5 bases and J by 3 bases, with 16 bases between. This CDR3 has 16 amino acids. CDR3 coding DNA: TGTGCCAGCAGTCTCCATCCCACGAGGGACACCGGGGAGCTGTTTTTT. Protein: CASSLHPTRDTGELFF.

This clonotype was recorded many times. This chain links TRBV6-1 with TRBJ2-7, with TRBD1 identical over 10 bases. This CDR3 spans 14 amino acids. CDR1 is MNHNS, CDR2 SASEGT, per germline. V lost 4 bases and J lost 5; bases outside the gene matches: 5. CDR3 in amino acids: CASSARTGGDEQYF. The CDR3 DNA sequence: TGTGCCAGCAGTGCCCGGACAGGGGGAGACGAGCAGTACTTC.

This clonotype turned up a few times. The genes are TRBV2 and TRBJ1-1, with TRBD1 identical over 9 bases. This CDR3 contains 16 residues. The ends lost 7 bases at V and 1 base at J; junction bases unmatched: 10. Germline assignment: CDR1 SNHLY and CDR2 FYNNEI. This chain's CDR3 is CASNHPGQGKNTEAFF. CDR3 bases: TGTGCCAGCAACCACCCGGGACAGGGAAAGAACACTGAAGCTTTCTTT.

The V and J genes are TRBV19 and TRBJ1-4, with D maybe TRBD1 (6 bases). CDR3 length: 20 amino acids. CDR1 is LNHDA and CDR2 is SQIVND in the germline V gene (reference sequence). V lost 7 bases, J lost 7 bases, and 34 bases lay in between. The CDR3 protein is CASTPMHHGQSFGLGEKLFF. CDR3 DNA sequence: TGTGCCAGTACCCCCATGCATCACGGACAGAGCTTTGGTTTGGGTGAAAAACTGTTTTTT.